This T cell receptor beta chain was captured by sequencing in a study of Graves' ophthalmopathy and Graves' hyperthyroidism. Study-wide findings and caveats: A roughly 81% specificity and 85% to 90% sensitivity were achieved by a 13-signature model that separated ophthalmopathy from stable hyperthyroidism.

Amplifying from RNA transcripts, the study obtained TCR beta CDR3 regions. First-round RT-PCR employed HTBI primers, with a second-round multiplex PCR after it. TCRdb recomputed calls from the multiplex PCR reads with MiXCR, one row per CDR3 protein. The sample holds a few hundred thousand distinct CDR3 sequences, around 21% seen once. This CDR3 is 14 amino acids long. Germline CDR1 is SGHRS and CDR2 is YFSETQ. About this clonotype: As yet, its antigen is unknown. This may be a read error: a much more frequent sequence differs by one nucleotide.

This chain joins TRBV5-1 and TRBJ2-7, with TRBD1 identical over 7 bases. The sample taken for sequencing was peripheral blood. The sequence derives from a woman aged 18-29 years with stable Graves' hyperthyroidism. The CDR3 here is CASSFGDSSYELYF. The DNA for the CDR3 is TGCGCCAGCAGCTTTGGGGACAGTTCCTACGAGCTGTACTTC.